Listed here are 15 T cell receptor beta chains from one sample, sequenced in a study of cytomegalovirus exposure and HLA in healthy donors. The PCR used 60 Vbeta and 13 Jbeta primers. Here immunoSEQ multiplex PCR was the method, and the copy in TCRdb shows in-frame clones only, minus some. The sample gives around 220,000 clones, about 75% of which show up once; around 2% is in the top ten. Material for sequencing was PBMCs. Every receptor here comes from a man aged 18 to 35 in good health and CMV-seronegative.

The chain uses TRBV29-1 and TRBJ2-5; a weak D match, TRBD2 (5 bases). The CDR3 is 12 amino acids. Germline V lookup: CDR1 SQVTM, CDR2 ANQGSEA. Trimming removed 7 bases from V and 1 base from J, with 10 bases in between. In DNA, the CDR3 is TGCAGCGCCGGAGGTGTCCAAGAGACCCAGTACTTC. Amino acids: CSAGGVQETQYF.

This clone was observed a handful of times. The V gene is TRBV9, the J gene TRBJ2-7, with D maybe TRBD2 (5 bases). Between the trimmed V and J ends, which lost 4 bases and 1 base, there was a span of 15 bases. The germline CDR1 and CDR2 sequences are SGDLS and YYNGEE. This CDR3 spans 15 amino acids. CDR3 in DNA: TGTGCCAGCAGCCCCTGGGGTAGCGATTCCTACGAGCAGTACTTC. This sequence encodes CASSPWGSDSYEQYF.

This clone was counted a few times. Written as DNA, the CDR3 is TGTGCCAGCTCACCAGATGCGAGAGGGGGTCTTAGCAATCAGCCCCAGCATTTT. Protein: CASSPDARGGLSNQPQHF. The chain is built from TRBV18 and TRBJ1-5; weak D call: TRBD1 (6 bases). This CDR3 comprises 18 residues. Trimming stripped 2 bases from V and 0 bases from J, with 17 bases between. Germline loops: CDR1 KGHSH, CDR2 LQKENI.

V usage is TRBV25-1 and J usage is TRBJ2-7; D remains unclear. Germline assignment: CDR1 MGHDK and CDR2 SYGVNS. Trimming cost V 3 bases and J 7 bases, with 7 bases left between them. The CDR3 consists of 11 residues. The CDR3 is CASSDPGEQYF. The CDR3 DNA reads TGTGCCAGCAGTGACCCAGGAGAGCAGTACTTC.

CDR3 in amino acids: CASSGLAQETQYF. CDR3 DNA: TGTGCCAGTAGCGGACTAGCACAAGAGACCCAGTACTTC. The V call is TRBV19, the J call TRBJ2-5; the match to TRBD2 covers 8 bases. V gave up 6 bases and J gave up 2 bases; unmatched junction bases: 2. In germline, CDR1 is LNHDA, CDR2 SQIVND (reference sequence). The CDR3 runs to 13 residues.

In this sample, this clone turned up a few times. In DNA, the CDR3 is TGTGCCAGCAGGCCCCAGGCGGGAGTCTCGGATACGCAGTATTTT. Amino acid sequence: CASRPQAGVSDTQYF. The chain recombines TRBV7-9 with TRBJ2-3, with 7 positions matching TRBD2. Germline CDR1 SEHNR, CDR2 FQNEAQ (reference sequence). The CDR3 runs to 15 residues. The V and J ends lost 6 bases and 6 bases, in that order; junction bases with no gene match: 12. The whole variable domain, remainder taken from reference TRBV7-9 and TRBJ2-3, is DTGVSQNPRHKITKRGQNVTFRCDPISEHNRLYWYRQTLGQGPEFLTYFQNEAQLEKSRLLSDRFSAERPKGSFSTLEIQRTEQGDSAMYLCASRPQAGVSDTQYFGPGTRLTVL.

The CDR3 sequence is CASSFEDDLNTEAFF. In DNA, the CDR3 is TGTGCCAGCAGTTTCGAGGATGACTTGAACACTGAAGCTTTCTTT. The chain is built from TRBV28 and TRBJ1-1; D unclear. The CDR3 runs 15 residues. V was cut by 3 bases and J by 0 bases, with 11 bases left in between. Germline values: CDR1 MDHEN, CDR2 SYDVKM.

The rearrangement links TRBV6-1 to TRBJ2-5; no clear D. Germline lookup yields CDR1 MNHNS and CDR2 SASEGT. With 7 bases removed from V and 9 bases from J, the gap between germline ends came to 18 bases. This CDR3 region has 13 residues. In DNA form, the CDR3 reads TGTGCCAGCACCATACGGGTCGGCCGGGCCCAGTACTTC. Translated: CASTIRVGRAQYF.

This chain connects TRBV30 to TRBJ1-1; 8 bases match TRBD1. From germline, CDR1 is GTSNPN and CDR2 SVGIG (reference sequence). The CDR3 contains 14 residues. The junction had 1 base not matched to a gene; V was cut back by 0 bases and J by 1 base. This CDR3 is CAWSVGQGNTEAFF. The CDR3 DNA is TGTGCCTGGAGTGTAGGACAGGGGAACACTGAAGCTTTCTTT.

V is TRBV9 and J is TRBJ2-6; D is unresolved. The V and J ends lost 0 bases and 4 bases respectively, with 17 bases between them. The CDR3 extends over 18 amino acids. Per germline, CDR1 SGDLS and CDR2 YYNGEE. CDR3 in amino acids: CASSVVPFGLSGANVLTF. Written as DNA, the CDR3 is TGTGCCAGCAGCGTAGTTCCTTTCGGGTTGTCCGGGGCCAACGTCCTGACTTTC. Together with reference TRBV9 and TRBJ2-6, the CDR3 gives the full variable domain: DSGVTQTPKHLITATGQRVTLRCSPRSGDLSVYWYQQSLDQGLQFLIQYYNGEERAKGNILERFSAQQFPDLHSELNLSSLELGDSALYFCASSVVPFGLSGANVLTFGAGSRLTVL.

The V gene is TRBV6-1, the J gene TRBJ1-2, with TRBD1 matching over 7 bases. V trimming: 2 bases; J trimming: 0 bases; junction bases outside the gene matches: 9. This CDR3 is 17 amino acids long. CDR1 and CDR2 from the germline V gene are MNHNS and SASEGT. CDR3 region: CASSETGATGPNYGYTF. The CDR3, as DNA: TGTGCCAGCAGTGAAACAGGGGCGACGGGTCCTAACTATGGCTACACCTTC.

The chain employs TRBV6-1 and TRBJ1-1; D is perhaps TRBD1 (6 bases). CDR1 and CDR2 from the germline V gene are MNHNS and SASEGT. The CDR3 consists of 15 residues. Trimming shortened V by 6 bases and J by 0 bases, and 14 bases separated the two germline ends. CDR3 sequence (DNA): TGTGCCAGCAGCTACAGGGTTCGCATGAACACTGAAGCTTTCTTT. This encodes CASSYRVRMNTEAFF.

The chain has TRBV5-1 and TRBJ1-6; the D is unclear. The CDR3 sequence is 15 residues long. Trimming removed 0 bases at V and 7 bases at J, with 11 bases between. Germline CDR1 SGHRS, CDR2 YFSETQ. CDR3 amino acids: CASSLAPRSNSPLHF. The CDR3 nucleotides read TGCGCCAGCAGCTTGGCCCCTAGGTCGAATTCACCCCTCCACTTT.

This chain links TRBV2 with TRBJ2-1, with a weak D call TRBD2 (6 bases). The length of the CDR3 is 13 residues. In germline, CDR1 is SNHLY, CDR2 FYNNEI. Trimming removed 7 bases at V and 5 bases at J, with 12 bases between. CDR3 protein: CASNQGLDNEQFF. CDR3 in DNA: TGTGCCAGCAACCAGGGACTTGACAATGAGCAGTTCTTC.

This chain connects TRBV29-1 to TRBJ2-5, with 12 nucleotides matching TRBD2. The J segment lost 5 bases and the V segment lost 8 bases, leaving 9 bases of the junction unmatched. The V gene's germline CDR1 is SQVTM and CDR2 ANQGSEA. The CDR3 contains 14 residues. CDR3 amino acids: CSSSSGRAMETQYF. The CDR3 DNA is TGCAGCTCATCTAGCGGGAGGGCTATGGAGACCCAGTACTTC.